The entry below describes one T cell receptor (beta chain). This clonotype was seen a few times. The specificity of this receptor is unknown. Nothing much larger sits one base from this clone, and base qualities are not available. The data stem from a study of identical twins (TCRdb year 2016). For the study in its entirety: The study deep-sequenced TCR alpha and beta repertoires from monozygotic twins, unrelated adults of various ages and cord blood to test whether fetal clonotypes persist. Replicate twin experiments were performed at different times using different library preparation protocols to rule out contamination. Overall study results and their limits: Because the same donors could not be followed over many years, the conclusions depended on cross-sectional statistical analysis. Compared with coincidental sharing between unrelated individuals, out-of-frame TCR alpha sequences shared between twins showed an excess of sequences with low generation probability. Excess twin sharing in beta out-of-frame sequences was weaker because fewer shared sequences lowered the signal-to-noise ratio. Fewer insertions were carried by abundant cord blood beta clonotypes; a weaker similar trend was observed in young adult naive repertoires, while no such trend was observed in memory repertoires. Invariant T cells such as MAIT and iNKT could partly confound zero-insertion analyses, although diverse VJ usage argued against such confounding for most clonotypes. In monozygotic twins, recombination models systematically underestimated out-of-frame TCR alpha sharing, but the models matched the sharing seen between unrelated individuals.

Library method: 5' RACE. Sequencing took place on an Illumina HiSeq 2000. A universal primer binding site was added through template switching, and the final cDNA carried a unique molecular identifier so that TCR cDNA molecules could be counted accurately. First-strand cDNA for TCR alpha and beta chains was synthesized from specific primers in the conserved constant-segment region. To control for contamination, every cDNA library was double barcoded, receiving both a SMART-Mk sample barcode and Illumina barcodes. TruSeq adapter sequences along with Illumina sample barcodes were introduced in two successive PCR steps. Sequencing of the TCR alpha and beta cDNA libraries was done on the Illumina HiSeq platform using custom primers. For the original study's pipeline: MiGEC was used to process raw reads and extract unique molecular identifiers, and MiXCR was used to find CDR3 positions. For each individual, recombination models were inferred using an EM algorithm with the repgenHMM and IGoR tools. Shared clonotypes were analyzed with the tcR package in R, and sharing was normalized by the product of cloneset sizes. To study raw recombination without the effects of thymic and clonal selection, out-of-frame nonproductive sequences were analyzed. The public reads were quality trimmed at Q25 with fastp and then assembled into clones with MiXCR by TCRdb, keeping productive beta chains. Records with the same CDR3 protein are collapsed into one entry carrying the most frequent genes and DNA. Here the V and J calls rest on TCRdb's processing, not on the authors' analysis. The sample includes 420,000 or so distinct CDR3 sequences, with approximately 18% observed a single time. Of the sample, roughly 12% is held by the ten largest clones.

V is shortened by 3 bases, J by 4 bases, and the region joining them spans 9 bases. The cysteine opens and the phenylalanine closes a CDR3 of 13 amino acids. CDR3 DNA is the only sequence kept; it has 39 bases, read in frame from the first base. Every donor was a healthy Caucasian. Three unrelated non-twin adults were also sequenced: a male aged 18 to 30, a male aged 50 to 59 and a female aged 50 to 59. Miltenyi CD45RO+ enrichment and human naive T-cell isolation kits were used to isolate memory (CD45RO+) and naive T cells from PBMC. The source material was naive T cells sorted from blood. The intended sense of this specimen's cell subset or site label: cells isolated with a human naive T-cell isolation kit. This sequence uses TRBV12-3 or TRBV12-4 and TRBJ1-2; TRBD1 is possibly the D segment (5 matching bases). The TCR originated in a man between 50 and 59 years old in good health. The sequenced DNA: TGTGCCAGCAGTTTCGGCAGGGCCTATGGCTACACCTTC. The encoded protein is CASSFGRAYGYTF.